One and the same sample provided the 7 T cell receptor beta chains below, sequenced in a study of blood T cell repertoires in COVID-19. The repertoire was sequenced with immunoSEQ multiplex PCR; TCRdb's copy has only in-frame clones and lacks some. The table lists hundreds of thousands of clones, roughly 87% of them singletons. The sample consisted of peripheral blood. Every receptor here comes from a man younger than 35 with active or convalescent COVID-19.

This chain links TRBV2 with TRBJ2-7; 8 bases line up with TRBD1. Germline V gene data show CDR1 as SNHLY and CDR2 as FYNNEI. CDR3 size: 13 residues. V trimming: 5 bases; J trimming: 6 bases; junction bases outside the gene matches: 6. The CDR3 loop reads CASSRTGWGEQYF. The DNA of the CDR3 is TGTGCCAGCAGTCGGACAGGGTGGGGCGAGCAGTACTTC.

This clone has just a few counts. The V gene is TRBV29-1, the J gene TRBJ1-2; tentative D call: TRBD1 (5 bases). Trimming removed 4 bases at V and 4 bases at J, with 10 bases between. Germline CDR1 is SQVTM and CDR2 is ANQGSEA. This CDR3 has 12 amino acids. The CDR3 is CSVVETAYGYTF. CDR3 DNA sequence: TGCAGCGTTGTTGAGACAGCCTATGGCTACACCTTC.

The V and J genes are TRBV28 and TRBJ1-5, with D unclear. Germline V gives CDR1 MDHEN, CDR2 SYDVKM. This CDR3 has 14 amino acids. Trimming shortened V by 8 bases and J by 7 bases, and 18 bases separated the two germline ends. The CDR3 DNA is TGTGCCAGCGGCGGCATATTAGGGAGCCAGCCCCAGCATTTT. Translating it yields CASGGILGSQPQHF.

This clone was picked up a small number of times. CDR3 nucleotide sequence: TGTGCCAGTAGCGGACGAATTAGGGGGCGGGGGAACACTGAAGCTTTCTTT. It specifies CASSGRIRGRGNTEAFF. V usage is TRBV19 and J usage is TRBJ1-1, with 7 bases lining up with TRBD1. Germline CDR1 LNHDA, CDR2 SQIVND (reference sequence). The J segment lost 1 base and the V segment lost 6 bases, leaving 14 bases of the junction unmatched. The CDR3 loop spans 17 amino acids. Full variable domain (remainder filled in from reference TRBV19 and TRBJ1-1): DGGITQSPKYLFRKEGQNVTLSCEQNLNHDAMYWYRQDPGQGLRLIYYSQIVNDFQKGDIAEGYSVSREKKESFPLTVTSAQKNPTAFYLCASSGRIRGRGNTEAFFGQGTRLTVV.

Only a few counts were recorded for this clone. The chain has TRBV29-1 and TRBJ1-1; 11 bases agree with TRBD1. Germline V gene lookup returns CDR1 SQVTM and CDR2 ANQGSEA. The CDR3 contains 14 residues. Unmatched junction bases numbered 9, after V lost 7 bases and J lost 5 bases. The CDR3 DNA sequence: TGCAGCGCTATACGGACAGGGGGCGAGACTGAAGCTTTCTTT. Translated: CSAIRTGGETEAFF.

The chain has TRBV15 and TRBJ1-2; no clear D. Trimming cost V 3 bases and J 7 bases, with 9 bases left between them. This CDR3 spans 12 amino acids. Germline V gives CDR1 LNHNV, CDR2 YYDKDF (reference sequence). Written as DNA, the CDR3 is TGTGCCACCAGCAGCCCCCCGGGTGGCTACACCTTC. It translates to CATSSPPGGYTF.

The V gene is TRBV5-4, the J gene TRBJ2-5, with 7 bases identical to TRBD1. Trimming took 4 bases from V and 1 from J; bases not matched to a gene: 7. The CDR3 extends over 15 amino acids. Germline V gene lookup returns CDR1 SGHNT and CDR2 YYREEE (reference sequence). CDR3 residues: CASSPRGGLQETQYF. CDR3 nucleotide sequence: TGTGCCAGCAGCCCCAGAGGGGGCCTCCAAGAGACCCAGTACTTC. Drawing the rest from reference TRBV5-4 and TRBJ2-5, the complete variable domain is ETGVTQSPTHLIKTRGQQVTLRCSSQSGHNTVSWYQQALGQGPQFIFQYYREEENGRGNFPPRFSGLQFPNYSSELNVNALELDDSALYLCASSPRGGLQETQYFGPGTRLLVL.